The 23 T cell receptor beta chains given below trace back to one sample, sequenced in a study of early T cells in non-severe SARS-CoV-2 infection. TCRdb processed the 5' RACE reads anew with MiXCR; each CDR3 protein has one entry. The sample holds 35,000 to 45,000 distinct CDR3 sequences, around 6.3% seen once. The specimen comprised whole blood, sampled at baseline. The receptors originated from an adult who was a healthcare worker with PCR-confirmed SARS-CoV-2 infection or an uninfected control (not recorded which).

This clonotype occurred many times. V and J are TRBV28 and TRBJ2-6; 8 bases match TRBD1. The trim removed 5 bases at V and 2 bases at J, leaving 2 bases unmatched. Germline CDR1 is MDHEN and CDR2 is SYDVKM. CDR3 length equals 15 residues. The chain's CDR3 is CASSPQGAGANVLTF. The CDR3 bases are TGTGCCAGCAGTCCACAGGGGGCTGGGGCCAACGTCCTGACTTTC.

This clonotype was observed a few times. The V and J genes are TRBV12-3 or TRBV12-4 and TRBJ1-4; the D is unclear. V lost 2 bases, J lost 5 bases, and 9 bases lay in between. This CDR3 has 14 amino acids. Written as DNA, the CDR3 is TGTGCCAGCAGTTTAACGGGCTCGAATGAAAAACTGTTTTTT. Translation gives CASSLTGSNEKLFF.

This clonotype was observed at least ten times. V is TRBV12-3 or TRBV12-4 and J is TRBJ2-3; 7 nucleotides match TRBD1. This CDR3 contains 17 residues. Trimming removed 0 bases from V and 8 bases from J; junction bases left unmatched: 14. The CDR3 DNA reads TGTGCCAGCAGTTTAGCCTCCTCCGGGACAGCCCCAGGTACGCAGTATTTT. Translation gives CASSLASSGTAPGTQYF.

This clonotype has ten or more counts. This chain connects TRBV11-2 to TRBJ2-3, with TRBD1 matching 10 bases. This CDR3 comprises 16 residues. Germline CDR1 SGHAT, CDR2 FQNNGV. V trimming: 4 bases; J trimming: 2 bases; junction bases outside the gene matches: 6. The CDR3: CASSSRQGAYTDTQYF. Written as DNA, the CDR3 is TGTGCCAGCAGCTCCAGACAGGGGGCTTACACAGATACGCAGTATTTT.

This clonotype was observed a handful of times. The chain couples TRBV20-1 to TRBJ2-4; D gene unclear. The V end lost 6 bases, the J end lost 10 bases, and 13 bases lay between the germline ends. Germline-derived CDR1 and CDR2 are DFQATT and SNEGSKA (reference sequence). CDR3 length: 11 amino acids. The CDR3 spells CSASTVGIQYF. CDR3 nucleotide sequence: TGCAGTGCGTCGACTGTTGGTATTCAGTACTTC.

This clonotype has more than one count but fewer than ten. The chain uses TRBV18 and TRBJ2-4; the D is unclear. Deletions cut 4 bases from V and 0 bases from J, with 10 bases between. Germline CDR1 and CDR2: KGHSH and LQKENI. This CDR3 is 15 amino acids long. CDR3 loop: CASSLPGVAKNIQYF. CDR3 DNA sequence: TGTGCCAGCTCACTCCCTGGTGTAGCCAAAAACATTCAGTACTTC.

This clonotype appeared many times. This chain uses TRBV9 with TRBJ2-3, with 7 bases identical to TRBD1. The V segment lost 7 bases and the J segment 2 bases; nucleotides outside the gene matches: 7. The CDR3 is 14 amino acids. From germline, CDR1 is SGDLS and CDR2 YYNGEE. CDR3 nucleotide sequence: TGTGCCAGCCAAGAGGGGGCCTCCACAGATACGCAGTATTTT. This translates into CASQEGASTDTQYF.

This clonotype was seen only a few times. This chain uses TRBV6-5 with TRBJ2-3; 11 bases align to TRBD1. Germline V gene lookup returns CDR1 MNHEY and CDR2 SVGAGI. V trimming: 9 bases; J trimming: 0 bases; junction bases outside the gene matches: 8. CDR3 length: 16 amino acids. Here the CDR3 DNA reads TGTGCCAGTGGGACAGGGGGAAGTGCTAGCACAGATACGCAGTATTTT. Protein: CASGTGGSASTDTQYF.

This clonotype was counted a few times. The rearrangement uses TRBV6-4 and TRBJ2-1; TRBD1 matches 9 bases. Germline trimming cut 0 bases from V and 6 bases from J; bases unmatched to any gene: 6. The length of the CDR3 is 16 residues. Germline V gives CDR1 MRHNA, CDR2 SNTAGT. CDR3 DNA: TGTGCCAGCAGTGACTCGGCGGGACAGGGATCCAATGAGCAGTTCTTC. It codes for CASSDSAGQGSNEQFF.

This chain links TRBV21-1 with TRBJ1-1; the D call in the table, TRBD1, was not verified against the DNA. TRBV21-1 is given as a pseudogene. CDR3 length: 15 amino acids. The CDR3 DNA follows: TGTGCCAGCAGGAGACAGGGTAAGGGAAACACTGAAGCTTTCTTT. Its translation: CASRRQGKGNTEAFF.

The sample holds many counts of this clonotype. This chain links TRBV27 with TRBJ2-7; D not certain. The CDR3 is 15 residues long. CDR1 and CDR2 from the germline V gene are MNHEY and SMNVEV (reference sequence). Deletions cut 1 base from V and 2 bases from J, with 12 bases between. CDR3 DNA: TGTGCCAGCAGTTTATTGGTGGGTGGTACCTACGAGCAGTACTTC. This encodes CASSLLVGGTYEQYF.

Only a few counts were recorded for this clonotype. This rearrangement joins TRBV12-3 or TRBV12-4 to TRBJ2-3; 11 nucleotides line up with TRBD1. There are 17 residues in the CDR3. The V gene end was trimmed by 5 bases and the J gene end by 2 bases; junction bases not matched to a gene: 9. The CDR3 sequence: CASSRSRTGGYTDTQYF. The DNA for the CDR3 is TGTGCCAGCAGTCGGTCCCGGACAGGGGGCTACACAGATACGCAGTATTTT.

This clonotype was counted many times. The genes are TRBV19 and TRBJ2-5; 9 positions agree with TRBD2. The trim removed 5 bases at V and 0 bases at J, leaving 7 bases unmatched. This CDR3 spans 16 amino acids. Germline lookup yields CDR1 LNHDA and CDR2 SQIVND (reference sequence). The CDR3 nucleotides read TGTGCCAGTAGTGCACCCGGGACTAGCAACCAAGAGACCCAGTACTTC. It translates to CASSAPGTSNQETQYF.

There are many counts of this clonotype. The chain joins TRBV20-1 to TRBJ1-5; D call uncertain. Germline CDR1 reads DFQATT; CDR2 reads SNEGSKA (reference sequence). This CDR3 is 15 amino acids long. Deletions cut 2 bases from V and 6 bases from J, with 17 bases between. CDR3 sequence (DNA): TGCAGTGCTAGATTAGCCGGGAACCCTAGTCAGCCCCAGCATTTT. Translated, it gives CSARLAGNPSQPQHF.

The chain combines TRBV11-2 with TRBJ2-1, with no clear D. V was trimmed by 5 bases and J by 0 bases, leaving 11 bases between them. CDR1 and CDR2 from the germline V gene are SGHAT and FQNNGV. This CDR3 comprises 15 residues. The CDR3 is CASSLAPTSYNEQFF. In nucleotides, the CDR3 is TGTGCCAGCAGCCTCGCGCCCACCTCCTACAATGAGCAGTTCTTC. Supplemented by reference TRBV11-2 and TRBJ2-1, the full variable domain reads EAGVAQSPRYKIIEKRQSVAFWCNPISGHATLYWYQQILGQGPKLLIQFQNNGVVDDSQLPKDRFSAERLKGVDSTLKIQPAKLEDSAVYLCASSLAPTSYNEQFFGPGTRLTVL.

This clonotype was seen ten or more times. DNA for the CDR3: TGCAGTGCTAGCGGCCCAATTGTAGCCAAAAACATTCAGTACTTC. Protein sequence: CSASGPIVAKNIQYF. The gene calls are TRBV20-1 and TRBJ2-4; no clear D. The length of the CDR3 is 15 residues. V was cut by 3 bases and J by 0 bases, with 12 bases left in between. Germline values: CDR1 DFQATT, CDR2 SNEGSKA (reference sequence).

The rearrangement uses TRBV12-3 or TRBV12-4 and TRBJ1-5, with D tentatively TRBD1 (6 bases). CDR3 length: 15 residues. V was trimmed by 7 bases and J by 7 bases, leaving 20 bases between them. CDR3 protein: CASTAPGAGGQPQHF. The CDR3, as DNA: TGTGCCAGCACCGCCCCGGGGGCCGGAGGCCAGCCCCAGCATTTT.

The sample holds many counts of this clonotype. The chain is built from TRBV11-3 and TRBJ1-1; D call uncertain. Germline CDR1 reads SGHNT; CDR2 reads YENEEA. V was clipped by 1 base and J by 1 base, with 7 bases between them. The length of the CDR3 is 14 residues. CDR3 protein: CASSLGRANTEAFF. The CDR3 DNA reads TGTGCCAGCAGCTTAGGACGGGCGAACACTGAAGCTTTCTTT. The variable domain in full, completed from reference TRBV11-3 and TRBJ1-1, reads EAGVVQSPRYKIIEKKQPVAFWCNPISGHNTLYWYLQNLGQGPELLIRYENEEAVDDSQLPKDRFSAERLKGVDSTLKIQPAELGDSAVYLCASSLGRANTEAFFGQGTRLTVV.

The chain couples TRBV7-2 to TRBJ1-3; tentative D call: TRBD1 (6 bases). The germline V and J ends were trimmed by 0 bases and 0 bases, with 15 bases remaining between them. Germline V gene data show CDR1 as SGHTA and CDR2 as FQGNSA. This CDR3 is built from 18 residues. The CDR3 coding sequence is TGTGCCAGCAGCTTAGCGCCCTTGGGGGCTAACTCTGGAAACACCATATATTTT. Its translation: CASSLAPLGANSGNTIYF.

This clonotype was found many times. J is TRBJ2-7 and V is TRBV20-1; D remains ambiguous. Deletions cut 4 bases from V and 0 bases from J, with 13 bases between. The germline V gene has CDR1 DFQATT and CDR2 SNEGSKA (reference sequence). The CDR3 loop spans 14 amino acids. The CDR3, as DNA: TGCAGTGCTAACCTCGGGTCCAGCTCCTACGAGCAGTACTTC. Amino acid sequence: CSANLGSSSYEQYF.

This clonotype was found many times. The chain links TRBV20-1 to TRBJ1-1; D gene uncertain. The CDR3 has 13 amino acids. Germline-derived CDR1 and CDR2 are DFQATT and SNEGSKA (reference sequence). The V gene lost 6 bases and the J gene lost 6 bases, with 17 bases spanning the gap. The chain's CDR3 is CSAEPLTYPEAFF. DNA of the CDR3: TGCAGTGCGGAACCCCTAACATACCCTGAAGCTTTCTTT.

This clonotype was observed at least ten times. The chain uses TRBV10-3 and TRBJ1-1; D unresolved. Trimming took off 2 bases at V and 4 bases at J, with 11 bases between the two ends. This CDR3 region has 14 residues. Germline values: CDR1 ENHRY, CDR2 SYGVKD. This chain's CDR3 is CAISETPPATEAFF. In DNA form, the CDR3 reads TGTGCCATCAGTGAGACCCCCCCAGCCACTGAAGCTTTCTTT.

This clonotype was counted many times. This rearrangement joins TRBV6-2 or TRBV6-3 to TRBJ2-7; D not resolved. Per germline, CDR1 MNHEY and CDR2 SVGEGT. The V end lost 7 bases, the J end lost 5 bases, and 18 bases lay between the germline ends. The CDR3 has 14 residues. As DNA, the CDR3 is TGTGCCAGCACCGGAAACAGAGAAATGGACGAGCAGTACTTC. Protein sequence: CASTGNREMDEQYF.